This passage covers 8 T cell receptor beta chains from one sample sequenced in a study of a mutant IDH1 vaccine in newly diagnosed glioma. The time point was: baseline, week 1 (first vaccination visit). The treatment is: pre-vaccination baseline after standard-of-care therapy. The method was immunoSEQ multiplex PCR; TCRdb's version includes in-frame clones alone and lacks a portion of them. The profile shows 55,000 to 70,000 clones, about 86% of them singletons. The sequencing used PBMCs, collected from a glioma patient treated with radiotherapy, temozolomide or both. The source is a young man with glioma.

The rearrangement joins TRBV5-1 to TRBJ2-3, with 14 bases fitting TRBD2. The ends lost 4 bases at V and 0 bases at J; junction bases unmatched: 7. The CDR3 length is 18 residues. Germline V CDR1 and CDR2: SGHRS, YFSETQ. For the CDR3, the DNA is TGCGCCAGCAGCACCGCCGGGACTAGCGGGGGAAGCACAGATACGCAGTATTTT. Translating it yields CASSTAGTSGGSTDTQYF.

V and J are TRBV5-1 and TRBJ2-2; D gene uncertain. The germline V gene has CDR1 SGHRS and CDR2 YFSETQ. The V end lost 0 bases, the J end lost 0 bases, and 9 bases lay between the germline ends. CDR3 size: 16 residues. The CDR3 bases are TGCGCCAGCAGCTTGGAGAAGACATCGAACACCGGGGAGCTGTTTTTT. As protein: CASSLEKTSNTGELFF. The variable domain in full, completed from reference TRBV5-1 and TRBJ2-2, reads KAGVTQTPRYLIKTRGQQVTLSCSPISGHRSVSWYQQTPGQGLQFLFEYFSETQRNKGNFPGRFSGRQFSNSRSEMNVSTLELGDSALYLCASSLEKTSNTGELFFGEGSRLTVL.

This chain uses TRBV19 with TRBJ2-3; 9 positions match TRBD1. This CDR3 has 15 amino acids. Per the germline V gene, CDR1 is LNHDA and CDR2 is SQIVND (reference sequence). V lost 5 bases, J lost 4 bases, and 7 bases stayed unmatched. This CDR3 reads CASSPLQGAADTQYF. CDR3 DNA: TGTGCCAGTAGTCCATTACAGGGGGCAGCAGATACGCAGTATTTT.

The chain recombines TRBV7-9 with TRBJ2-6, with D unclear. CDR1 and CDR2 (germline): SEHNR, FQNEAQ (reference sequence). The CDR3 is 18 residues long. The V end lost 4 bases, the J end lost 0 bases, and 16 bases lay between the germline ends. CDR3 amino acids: CASSSPAGRNSGANVLTF. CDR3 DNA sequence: TGTGCCAGCAGCTCCCCTGCAGGTCGGAACTCTGGGGCCAACGTCCTGACTTTC.

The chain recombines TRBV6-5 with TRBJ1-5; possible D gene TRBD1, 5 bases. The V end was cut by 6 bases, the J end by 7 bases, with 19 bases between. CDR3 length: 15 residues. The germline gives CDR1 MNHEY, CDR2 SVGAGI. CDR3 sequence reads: CASRISGTLDQPQHF. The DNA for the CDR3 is TGTGCCAGCAGAATCTCCGGGACCCTCGACCAGCCCCAGCATTTT.

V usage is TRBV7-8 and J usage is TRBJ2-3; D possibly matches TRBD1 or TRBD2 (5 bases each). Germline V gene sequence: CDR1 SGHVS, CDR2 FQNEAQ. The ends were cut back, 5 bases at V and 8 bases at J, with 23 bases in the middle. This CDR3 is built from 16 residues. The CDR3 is CASSQPGADLLGTQYF. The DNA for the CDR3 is TGTGCCAGCAGCCAACCCGGGGCCGACCTACTTGGTACGCAGTATTTT.

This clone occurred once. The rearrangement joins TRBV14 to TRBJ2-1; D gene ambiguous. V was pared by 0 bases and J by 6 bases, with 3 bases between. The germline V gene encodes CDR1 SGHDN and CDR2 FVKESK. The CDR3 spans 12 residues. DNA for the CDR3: TGTGCCAGCAGCCAAGATGTCAATGAGCAGTTCTTC. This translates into CASSQDVNEQFF. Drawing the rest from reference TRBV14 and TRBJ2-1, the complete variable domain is EAGVTQFPSHSVIEKGQTVTLRCDPISGHDNLYWYRRVMGKEIKFLLHFVKESKQDESGMPNNRFLAERTGGTYSTLKVQPAELEDSGVYFCASSQDVNEQFFGPGTRLTVL.

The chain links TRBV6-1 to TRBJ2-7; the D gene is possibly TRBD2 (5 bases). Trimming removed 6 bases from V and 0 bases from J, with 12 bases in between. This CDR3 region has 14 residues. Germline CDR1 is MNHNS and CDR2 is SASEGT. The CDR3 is CASSRGLSSYEQYF. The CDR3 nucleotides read TGTGCCAGCAGCCGGGGTCTTAGCTCCTACGAGCAGTACTTC.